One sample yielded the 16 T cell receptor beta chains listed below, sequenced in a study of graft-versus-host responses after intestinal transplantation. Data came from immunoSEQ multiplex PCR; TCRdb stores just in-frame clones and leaves some out. The sample has around 97,000 clones, more than 85% seen once. No antigen is known for these receptors. The specimen comprised unstimulated CD8+ T cells sorted from spleen or lymph node cells, sampled before intestinal transplant. The source of these receptors is a human donor who received an intestinal transplant.

J is TRBJ2-3 and V is TRBV29-1, with 9 nucleotides matching TRBD2. The trim removed 4 bases at V and 8 bases at J, leaving 19 bases unmatched. CDR3 length equals 17 residues. CDR1 and CDR2 from the germline V gene are SQVTM and ANQGSEA. CDR3 protein: CSVVGLIAGDPPGTQYF. The CDR3 DNA reads TGCAGCGTTGTGGGCCTCATAGCGGGGGACCCCCCGGGTACGCAGTATTTT.

This chain connects TRBV6-8 to TRBJ1-1; no clear D gene. Per the germline V gene, CDR1 is MNHGY and CDR2 is SAAAGT. Trimming shortened V by 5 bases and J by 0 bases, and 16 bases separated the two germline ends. This CDR3 contains 16 residues. The CDR3 here is CASSPKGSKMNTEAFF. The CDR3 coding sequence is TGTGCCAGCAGTCCCAAAGGGTCAAAGATGAACACTGAAGCTTTCTTT.

The rearrangement joins TRBV7-9 to TRBJ2-5, with D uncertain. V lost 1 base to trimming and J lost 1 base, with 7 bases between them. The CDR3 extends over 14 amino acids. Germline V gene sequence: CDR1 SEHNR, CDR2 FQNEAQ (reference sequence). CDR3 DNA sequence: TGTGCCAGCAGCTTAGGTCTAAGCCAAGAGACCCAGTACTTC. Protein product: CASSLGLSQETQYF.

The chain carries TRBV7-8 and TRBJ1-5, with D possibly being TRBD1 (5 bases). Germline V gives CDR1 SGHVS, CDR2 FQNEAQ. Between the trimmed V and J ends, which lost 5 bases and 4 bases, there was a span of 9 bases. The CDR3 is made up of 13 amino acids. CDR3 coding DNA: TGTGCCAGCAGCGCGACAGTTAATCAGCCCCAGCATTTT. This sequence encodes CASSATVNQPQHF. Using reference TRBV7-8 and TRBJ1-5 for the parts outside the CDR3, the full variable domain is GAGVSQSPRYKVAKRGQDVALRCDPISGHVSLFWYQQALGQGPEFLTYFQNEAQLDKSGLPSDRFFAERPEGSVSTLKIQRTQQEDSAVYLCASSATVNQPQHFGDGTRLSIL.

This chain connects TRBV14 to TRBJ2-3; D gene uncertain. V was pared by 0 bases and J by 4 bases, with 5 bases between. Germline V gene data show CDR1 as SGHDN and CDR2 as FVKESK. The CDR3 extends over 13 amino acids. DNA of the CDR3: TGTGCCAGCAGCCAAGATTGGGCAGATACGCAGTATTTT. Protein: CASSQDWADTQYF.

The chain is built from TRBV21-1 and TRBJ1-1. TRBV21-1 is reported as a pseudogene. The CDR3 consists of 16 residues. CDR3 nucleotide sequence: TGTGCCAGCAGCAAATTAGGGGGGGGGTTGAACACTGAAGCTTTCTTT. It is translated as CASSKLGGGLNTEAFF.

The chain combines TRBV13 with TRBJ1-1; D is unclear. This CDR3 has 13 residues. V was pared by 2 bases and J by 3 bases, with 7 bases between. Germline-derived CDR1 and CDR2 are PRHDT and FYEKMQ (reference sequence). CDR3 nucleotides: TGTGCCAGCAGCTTACGGATACACACTGAAGCTTTCTTT. This gives the protein CASSLRIHTEAFF.

V usage is TRBV7-2 and J usage is TRBJ2-3; perhaps TRBD1 as D (6 bases). The CDR3 is made up of 16 amino acids. V was trimmed by 7 bases and J by 6 bases, leaving 23 bases between them. Germline CDR1 reads SGHTA; CDR2 reads FQGNSA. CDR3 DNA sequence: TGTGCCAGCACCTCCTCCCAACTCAGGGGTTTGGATACGCAGTATTTT. This gives the protein CASTSSQLRGLDTQYF.

V and J are TRBV19 and TRBJ1-4; 9 bases match TRBD1. Germline values: CDR1 LNHDA, CDR2 SQIVND (reference sequence). V lost 0 bases, J lost 3 bases, and 5 bases stayed unmatched. There are 17 residues in the CDR3. Here the CDR3 reads CASSIDNRGPANEKLFF. CDR3 DNA sequence: TGTGCCAGTAGTATAGACAACAGGGGGCCGGCTAATGAAAAACTGTTTTTT.

This sequence joins TRBV5-5 and TRBJ1-2; D remains ambiguous. Germline V lookup: CDR1 SGHKS, CDR2 YYEKEE (reference sequence). The CDR3 sequence is 14 residues long. V lost 4 bases to trimming and J lost 2 bases, with 12 bases between them. The CDR3 here is CASSGGLLNYGYTF. In DNA, the CDR3 is TGTGCCAGCAGCGGAGGACTCTTGAACTATGGCTACACCTTC.

The chain combines TRBV27 with TRBJ1-2; D ambiguous. Deletions cut 10 bases from V and 2 bases from J, with 11 bases between. CDR3 length: 12 amino acids. Germline CDR1 reads MNHEY; CDR2 reads SMNVEV (reference sequence). The CDR3 is CATRAVNYGYTF. The CDR3 region has the DNA TGTGCCACTCGGGCTGTCAACTATGGCTACACCTTC.

This chain connects TRBV4-1 to TRBJ1-2; D remains ambiguous. The CDR3 loop spans 12 amino acids. V lost 3 bases, J lost 7 bases, and 9 bases lay in between. The V gene's germline CDR1 is MGHRA and CDR2 YSYEKL. The CDR3: CASSQGSGGYTF. The CDR3, as DNA: TGCGCCAGCAGCCAGGGGTCGGGTGGCTACACCTTC.

This chain connects TRBV19 to TRBJ1-1; no clear D. V was trimmed by 3 bases and J by 0 bases, leaving 2 bases between them. This CDR3 is built from 12 residues. From germline, CDR1 is LNHDA and CDR2 SQIVND (reference sequence). In DNA, the CDR3 is TGTGCCAGTAGTATGCTGAACACTGAAGCTTTCTTT. Protein product: CASSMLNTEAFF.

This sequence joins TRBV11-2 and TRBJ1-2; possible D gene TRBD1, 5 bases. The V gene lost 5 bases and the J gene lost 3 bases, with 10 bases spanning the gap. Germline-derived CDR1 and CDR2 are SGHAT and FQNNGV. This CDR3 is 13 amino acids long. CDR3 coding DNA: TGTGCCAGCAGCCTCAGGGTGGACTATGGCTACACCTTC. Protein sequence: CASSLRVDYGYTF. The full variable domain, in which reference TRBV11-2 and TRBJ1-2 provide the parts outside the CDR3, is EAGVAQSPRYKIIEKRQSVAFWCNPISGHATLYWYQQILGQGPKLLIQFQNNGVVDDSQLPKDRFSAERLKGVDSTLKIQPAKLEDSAVYLCASSLRVDYGYTFGSGTRLTVV.

V gene TRBV29-1 combines with J gene TRBJ1-1; D remains ambiguous. Looked up from germline, CDR1 is SQVTM and CDR2 is ANQGSEA. V lost 3 bases to trimming and J lost 0 bases, with 2 bases between them. This CDR3 comprises 11 residues. In DNA form, the CDR3 reads TGCAGCGTTGAGGTGAACACTGAAGCTTTCTTT. Translating gives CSVEVNTEAFF. Full variable domain (rest looked up from reference TRBV29-1 and TRBJ1-1): SAVISQKPSRDICQRGTSLTIQCQVDSQVTMMFWYRQQPGQSLTLIATANQGSEATYESGFVIDKFPISRPNLTFSTLTVSNMSPEDSSIYLCSVEVNTEAFFGQGTRLTVV.

The rearrangement links TRBV2 to TRBJ2-7; a possible D gene is TRBD2 (6 bases). The V gene lost 11 bases and the J gene lost 0 bases, with 14 bases spanning the gap. The CDR3 sequence is 13 residues long. CDR1 is SNHLY and CDR2 is FYNNEI in the germline V gene. Written as DNA, the CDR3 is TGTGCCGCCGCGGAGGGGCGCTCCTACGAGCAGTACTTC. This gives the protein CAAAEGRSYEQYF.